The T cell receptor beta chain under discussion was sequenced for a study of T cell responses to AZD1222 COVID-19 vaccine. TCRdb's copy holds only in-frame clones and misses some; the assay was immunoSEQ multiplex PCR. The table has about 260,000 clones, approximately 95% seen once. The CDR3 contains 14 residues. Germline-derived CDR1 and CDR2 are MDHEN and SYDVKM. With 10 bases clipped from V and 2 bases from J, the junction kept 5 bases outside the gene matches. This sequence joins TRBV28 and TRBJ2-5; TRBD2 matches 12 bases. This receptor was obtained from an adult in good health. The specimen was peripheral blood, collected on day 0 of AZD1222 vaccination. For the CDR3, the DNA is TGTGCCACCCTGACTAGCGGGGGACAAGAGACCCAGTACTTC. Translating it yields CATLTSGGQETQYF.